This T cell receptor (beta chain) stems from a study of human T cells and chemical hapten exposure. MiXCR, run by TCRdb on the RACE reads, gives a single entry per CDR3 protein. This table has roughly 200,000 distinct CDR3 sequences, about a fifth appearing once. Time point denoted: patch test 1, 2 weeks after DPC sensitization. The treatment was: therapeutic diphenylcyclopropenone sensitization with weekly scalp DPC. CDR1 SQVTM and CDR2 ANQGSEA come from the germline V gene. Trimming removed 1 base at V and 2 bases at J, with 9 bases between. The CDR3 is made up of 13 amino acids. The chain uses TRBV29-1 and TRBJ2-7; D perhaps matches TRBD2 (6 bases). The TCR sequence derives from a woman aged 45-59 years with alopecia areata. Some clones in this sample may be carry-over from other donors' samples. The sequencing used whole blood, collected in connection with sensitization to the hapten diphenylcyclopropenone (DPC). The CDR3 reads CSVEASVPYEQYF. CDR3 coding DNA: TGCAGCGTTGAAGCTAGCGTACCCTACGAGCAGTACTTC.